This is a list of T cell receptor beta chains from one sample in a study of cytomegalovirus exposure and HLA in healthy donors. Generated by immunoSEQ multiplex PCR, the TCRdb table keeps only in-frame clones and is missing some. The data show approximately 150,000 clones, around four fifths seen once. The sample comprised PBMCs. All receptors derive from a man between 18 and 29 years old in good health and CMV-seropositive. The CDR3 runs from the conserved cysteine through the conserved F or W. Fields, in order: clone size, V gene, D gene, J gene, CDR3 DNA, CDR3 protein. D genes are given only for firm matches. Clone size is stated in some rows and not others, as once, few, many or a class when expanded.

clone_size: few; v_call: TRBV7-2; d_call: TRBD1; j_call: TRBJ2-7; cdr3_nt: TGTGCCAGCAGCTCCGGGACAGGGACCTACGAGCAGTACTTC; cdr3_aa: CASSSGTGTYEQYF
clone_size: NA; v_call: TRBV27; d_call: TRBD1; j_call: TRBJ2-2; cdr3_nt: TGTGCCAGCACCACAGGGGGAGGGGAGCTGTTTTTT; cdr3_aa: CASTTGGGELFF
clone_size: NA; v_call: TRBV28; d_call: NA; j_call: TRBJ2-1; cdr3_nt: TGTGCCAGCAGTTTAAGGGCGGGGTCGCTCAATGAGCAGTTCTTC; cdr3_aa: CASSLRAGSLNEQFF
clone_size: NA; v_call: TRBV19; d_call: TRBD2; j_call: TRBJ2-7; cdr3_nt: TGTGCCAGCCGACTAGCGGGAAGCTCCTCCTACGAGCAGTACTTC; cdr3_aa: CASRLAGSSSYEQYF
clone_size: NA; v_call: TRBV2; d_call: NA; j_call: TRBJ1-4; cdr3_nt: TGCGCCAGCAAATGGTCGGCAACTAATGAAAAACTGTTTTTT; cdr3_aa: CASKWSATNEKLFF
clone_size: NA; v_call: TRBV15; d_call: TRBD1; j_call: TRBJ1-2; cdr3_nt: TGTGCCACCAGCAGAGATGAGGGGGCGAGTAACTATGGCTACACCTTC; cdr3_aa: CATSRDEGASNYGYTF
clone_size: NA; v_call: TRBV9; d_call: NA; j_call: TRBJ2-5; cdr3_nt: TGTGCCAGCAGCGTAGATGGTCGGGGCCAGTACTTC; cdr3_aa: CASSVDGRGQYF
clone_size: NA; v_call: TRBV4-1; d_call: TRBD1; j_call: TRBJ2-3; cdr3_nt: TGCGCCAGCAGCCGACAGAACCGGGACAGGGCCGCAGATACGCAGTATTTT; cdr3_aa: CASSRQNRDRAADTQYF
clone_size: once; v_call: TRBV27; d_call: NA; j_call: TRBJ2-3; cdr3_nt: TGTGCCAGCAGTGTGTACTTTGGGGCCGCGACGCAGTATTTT; cdr3_aa: CASSVYFGAATQYF
clone_size: few; v_call: TRBV2; d_call: NA; j_call: TRBJ2-7; cdr3_nt: TGTGCCAGCAGCGTCAGCTACGAGCAGTACTTC; cdr3_aa: CASSVSYEQYF
clone_size: NA; v_call: TRBV4-1; d_call: NA; j_call: TRBJ1-3; cdr3_nt: TGCGCCAGCAGCCAAGATCGGGGTGGAAACACCATATATTTT; cdr3_aa: CASSQDRGGNTIYF
clone_size: NA; v_call: TRBV6-6; d_call: NA; j_call: TRBJ2-5; cdr3_nt: TGTGCCAGCAGTGTCGCGGCGGGATCTGGAGAGACCCAGTACTTC; cdr3_aa: CASSVAAGSGETQYF
clone_size: NA; v_call: TRBV19; d_call: NA; j_call: TRBJ1-5; cdr3_nt: TGTGCCAGTAGTATAGCGAGTCAGCCCCAGCATTTT; cdr3_aa: CASSIASQPQHF
clone_size: NA; v_call: TRBV13; d_call: TRBD1; j_call: TRBJ1-4; cdr3_nt: TGTGCCAGCAGCCCCGCACCTACAGGGGATGAGGAAAAACTGTTTTTT; cdr3_aa: CASSPAPTGDEEKLFF
clone_size: once; v_call: TRBV5-6; d_call: NA; j_call: TRBJ2-1; cdr3_nt: TGTGCCAGCAGCCAGGGTTGGGGGGTGGATGAGCAGTTCTTC; cdr3_aa: CASSQGWGVDEQFF
clone_size: NA; v_call: TRBV18; d_call: NA; j_call: TRBJ2-5; cdr3_nt: TGTGCCAGCTCCTACGGACAGCCTCTCCAAGAGACCCAGTACTTC; cdr3_aa: CASSYGQPLQETQYF
clone_size: NA; v_call: TRBV28; d_call: NA; j_call: TRBJ2-7; cdr3_nt: TGTGCCAGCAGTTTGGTTGGGAGATCCTACGAGCAGTACTTC; cdr3_aa: CASSLVGRSYEQYF
clone_size: NA; v_call: TRBV27; d_call: TRBD1; j_call: TRBJ2-7; cdr3_nt: TGTGCCAGCAGTTTTAGGGGGCTCACCTACGAGCAGTACTTC; cdr3_aa: CASSFRGLTYEQYF
clone_size: NA; v_call: TRBV28; d_call: NA; j_call: TRBJ1-2; cdr3_nt: TGTGCCAGCAGTTCACGTAGTAGCGGCTACACCTTC; cdr3_aa: CASSSRSSGYTF
clone_size: NA; v_call: TRBV11-2; d_call: TRBD1; j_call: TRBJ2-7; cdr3_nt: TGTGCCAGCAGCCCTCTGACAGGGCCCAGGGGGCAGTACTTC; cdr3_aa: CASSPLTGPRGQYF
clone_size: NA; v_call: TRBV2; d_call: TRBD2; j_call: TRBJ2-7; cdr3_nt: TGTGCCAGTCGGCCCCTGGGGGGGAACGAGCAGTACTTC; cdr3_aa: CASRPLGGNEQYF
clone_size: NA; v_call: TRBV5-8; d_call: NA; j_call: TRBJ2-7; cdr3_nt: TGTGCCAGCACCTCGGGGTGGGGGGAAACCTACGAGCAGTACTTC; cdr3_aa: CASTSGWGETYEQYF
clone_size: NA; v_call: TRBV5-5; d_call: TRBD2; j_call: TRBJ2-7; cdr3_nt: TGTGCCAGCAGCGCCGCTAGCGGGGGCTACTACGAGCAGTACTTC; cdr3_aa: CASSAASGGYYEQYF
clone_size: once; v_call: TRBV6-1; d_call: NA; j_call: TRBJ2-3; cdr3_nt: TGTGCCAGCAGTGAAGTAGGGGTATATACGCAGTATTTT; cdr3_aa: CASSEVGVYTQYF
clone_size: NA; v_call: TRBV28; d_call: TRBD1; j_call: TRBJ2-7; cdr3_nt: TGTGCCAGCAGTCCAAATGACAGGGGAGTAAGGCACGAGCAGTACTTC; cdr3_aa: CASSPNDRGVRHEQYF
clone_size: NA; v_call: TRBV4-2; d_call: TRBD1; j_call: TRBJ1-5; cdr3_nt: TGTGCCAGCAGCCAAGATCCGGGACAGGGGGGAGGCAATCAGCCCCAGCATTTT; cdr3_aa: CASSQDPGQGGGNQPQHF
clone_size: NA; v_call: TRBV5-4; d_call: NA; j_call: TRBJ1-2; cdr3_nt: TGTGCCAGCAGCTTAGACAGTAATGGCTACACCTTC; cdr3_aa: CASSLDSNGYTF
clone_size: NA; v_call: TRBV7-6; d_call: NA; j_call: TRBJ1-2; cdr3_nt: TGTGCCAGCACCCGCTACACAGGGATGGAGTCGGGCTACACCTTC; cdr3_aa: CASTRYTGMESGYTF
clone_size: NA; v_call: TRBV7-9; d_call: NA; j_call: TRBJ2-3; cdr3_nt: TGTGCCAGCAGCTTAGCACAGGGAGCAATAGATACGCAGTATTTT; cdr3_aa: CASSLAQGAIDTQYF
clone_size: NA; v_call: TRBV29-1; d_call: NA; j_call: TRBJ2-2; cdr3_nt: TGCAGCGTTGAAGATGTAAGAGACGCAGGGACCGGGGAGCTGTTTTTT; cdr3_aa: CSVEDVRDAGTGELFF
clone_size: once; v_call: TRBV2; d_call: NA; j_call: TRBJ1-2; cdr3_nt: TGTGCCAGCAGGGGGGAGGACTATGGCTACACCTTC; cdr3_aa: CASRGEDYGYTF
clone_size: few; v_call: TRBV6-1; d_call: TRBD1; j_call: TRBJ1-5; cdr3_nt: TGTGCCAGCAGTGGGAAATTCCGGGACAGGGTGGCCAATCAGCCCCAGCATTTT; cdr3_aa: CASSGKFRDRVANQPQHF
clone_size: NA; v_call: TRBV6-1; d_call: NA; j_call: TRBJ2-2; cdr3_nt: TGTGCCAGCAGTCGCAGGGACGGGGAGCTGTTTTTT; cdr3_aa: CASSRRDGELFF
clone_size: NA; v_call: TRBV5-1; d_call: NA; j_call: TRBJ1-1; cdr3_nt: TGCGCCAGCAGGAGTACGGGGGCTGAAGCTTTCTTT; cdr3_aa: CASRSTGAEAFF
clone_size: NA; v_call: TRBV7-2; d_call: NA; j_call: TRBJ2-2; cdr3_nt: TGTGCCAGCAGCTTACAACTCCCTCTTAACACCGGGGAGCTGTTTTTT; cdr3_aa: CASSLQLPLNTGELFF
clone_size: NA; v_call: TRBV5-1; d_call: TRBD2; j_call: TRBJ2-5; cdr3_nt: TGCGCCAGCAGCCCGGGAGGGGGGGGACAAGAGACCCAGTACTTC; cdr3_aa: CASSPGGGGQETQYF
clone_size: NA; v_call: TRBV25-1; d_call: NA; j_call: TRBJ1-6; cdr3_nt: TGTGCCAGCATGGGAGGGAGCTCCTATAATTCACCCCTCCACTTT; cdr3_aa: CASMGGSSYNSPLHF
clone_size: NA; v_call: TRBV7-9; d_call: NA; j_call: TRBJ1-2; cdr3_nt: TGTGCCAGCAGCTTAGCGACAGTGACTGATGGCTACACCTTC; cdr3_aa: CASSLATVTDGYTF
clone_size: NA; v_call: TRBV11-2; d_call: NA; j_call: TRBJ2-7; cdr3_nt: TGTGCCAGCAGCTTTCTCGGACAGTTCTACGAGCAGTACTTC; cdr3_aa: CASSFLGQFYEQYF
clone_size: once; v_call: TRBV19; d_call: NA; j_call: TRBJ1-2; cdr3_nt: TGTGCCAGTAGTATTCACGGGGGGATGGTTGGCTACACCTTC; cdr3_aa: CASSIHGGMVGYTF
clone_size: NA; v_call: TRBV21-1; d_call: NA; j_call: TRBJ2-5; cdr3_nt: TGTGCCAGCAGCAAAGGGCTCGGAGCCAAGACCCAGTACTTC; cdr3_aa: CASSKGLGAKTQYF
clone_size: NA; v_call: TRBV7-2; d_call: NA; j_call: TRBJ2-1; cdr3_nt: TGTGCCAGCAGCGCTAGACTGGGGGCGTACAATGAGCAGTTCTTC; cdr3_aa: CASSARLGAYNEQFF
clone_size: NA; v_call: TRBV6-5; d_call: NA; j_call: TRBJ1-5; cdr3_nt: TGTGCCAGCAGACAAATAGGGGTCTACAATCAGCCCCAGCATTTT; cdr3_aa: CASRQIGVYNQPQHF
clone_size: NA; v_call: TRBV28; d_call: TRBD1; j_call: TRBJ2-5; cdr3_nt: TGTGCCAGCAGTTCAAGGGGCAGGGCAGGGGGTACATCTATTAAAGAGACCCAGTACTTC; cdr3_aa: CASSSRGRAGGTSIKETQYF